A selection of T cell receptor beta chains follows, all from one sample in a study of T-cell memory formation after mild COVID-19. A single record per CDR3 protein comes from TCRdb applying MiXCR to the 5' RACE reads. Here the sample spans approximately 570,000 distinct CDR3 sequences, about 20% being singletons. Sequenced input: PBMCs or a T cell subset sorted from them (not recorded which). Source of these receptors: an adult woman who had mild COVID-19 (a few samples of this study predate the infection). Cell type and time point are not known. Both conserved end residues are part of each CDR3. The D gene is left open where the match is weak. Size is omitted from some rows. Given values are once, few, many or a class for expanded clones.

V gene	clone size	D gene	J gene	CDR3 length	CDR3 protein	CDR3 DNA
TRBV30	few	TRBD1	TRBJ2-2	13	CAWSRGWAGELFF	TGTGCCTGGAGCAGGGGGTGGGCCGGGGAGCTGTTTTTT
TRBV12-3/TRBV12-4	many	-	TRBJ2-1	15	CASSLLETGHNEQFF	TGTGCCAGCAGTTTACTAGAGACAGGACACAATGAGCAGTTCTTC
TRBV5-1	many	-	TRBJ1-1	14	CASSLGQVNTEAFF	TGCGCCAGCAGCTTGGGACAGGTGAACACTGAAGCTTTCTTT
TRBV19	-	TRBD1	TRBJ2-3	15	CASRRTGHSTDTQYF	TGTGCCAGTAGAAGGACAGGGCATAGCACAGATACGCAGTATTTT
TRBV5-1	few	-	TRBJ2-7	13	CASRPESVYEQYF	TGCGCCAGCAGACCTGAGTCGGTCTACGAGCAGTACTTC
TRBV5-1	few	TRBD2	TRBJ2-1	18	CASSFDPGLAVSYNEQFF	TGCGCCAGCAGCTTTGACCCGGGACTAGCGGTCTCCTACAATGAGCAGTTCTTC
TRBV7-2	-	TRBD2	TRBJ2-1	16	CASSQQGTSGYNEQFF	TGTGCCAGCAGCCAACAAGGGACTAGCGGGTACAATGAGCAGTTCTTC
TRBV7-9	-	TRBD1	TRBJ2-7	13	CASSLQGVAEQYF	TGTGCCAGCAGCCTCCAGGGGGTTGCCGAGCAGTACTTC
TRBV28	-	-	TRBJ2-7	16	CASSTNRWWERNEQYF	TGTGCCAGCAGTACCAACCGGTGGTGGGAGCGGAACGAGCAGTACTTC
TRBV12-3/TRBV12-4	-	-	TRBJ2-7	12	CASKDGSYEQYF	TGTGCCAGTAAAGACGGTTCCTACGAGCAGTACTTC
TRBV3-1	-	-	TRBJ2-3	18	CASSKASGPWVATDTQYF	TGTGCCAGCAGCAAAGCTTCAGGGCCGTGGGTGGCAACAGATACGCAGTATTTT
TRBV6-2/TRBV6-3	-	TRBD1	TRBJ1-5	16	CASSDRGGFGNQPQHF	TGTGCCAGCAGCGACAGGGGAGGATTTGGGAATCAGCCCCAGCATTTT
TRBV2	-	-	TRBJ1-1	14	CASSPQIMNTEAFF	TGTGCCAGCAGTCCACAGATAATGAACACTGAAGCTTTCTTT
TRBV28	-	TRBD2	TRBJ2-5	17	CASSQGLAGGEVETQYF	TGTGCCAGCAGTCAGGGACTAGCGGGAGGAGAGGTGGAGACCCAGTACTTC
TRBV20-1	-	TRBD1	TRBJ2-4	13	CSALRDSKNIQYF	TGCAGTGCTCTCCGGGACAGCAAAAACATTCAGTACTTC
TRBV30	few	-	TRBJ2-2	14	CAWTLGRPAGELFF	TGTGCCTGGACCCTGGGCCGCCCCGCCGGGGAGCTGTTTTTT
TRBV6-5	-	-	TRBJ1-3	16	CASSYSRRTSGNTIYF	TGTGCCAGCAGTTACTCAAGGAGGACCTCTGGAAACACCATATATTTT
TRBV5-6	-	-	TRBJ2-7	15	CASSYTPGRYYEQYF	TGTGCCAGCAGCTACACCCCGGGACGGTACTACGAGCAGTACTTC
TRBV20-1	-	-	TRBJ2-1	14	CSARDYGLINEQFF	TGCAGTGCTAGAGATTACGGGCTCATCAATGAGCAGTTCTTC
TRBV19	-	-	TRBJ1-5	16	CASSITRIRGNQPQHF	TGTGCCAGTAGTATCACAAGGATTCGAGGCAATCAGCCCCAGCATTTT
TRBV6-5	-	-	TRBJ2-5	13	CASSSGDKETQYF	TGTGCCAGCAGTTCCGGGGACAAAGAGACCCAGTACTTC
TRBV11-3	few	TRBD1	TRBJ2-5	15	CASSSARDREETQYF	TGTGCCAGCAGCTCGGCCCGGGACAGGGAAGAGACCCAGTACTTC
TRBV20-1	few	-	TRBJ1-1	14	CSARDRGAGTEAFF	TGCAGTGCTAGAGATAGAGGGGCCGGCACTGAAGCTTTCTTT
TRBV30	few	TRBD1	TRBJ1-2	16	CAWSTSGTGGNYGYTF	TGTGCCTGGAGTACCTCCGGGACAGGGGGTAACTATGGCTACACCTTC
TRBV6-2/TRBV6-3	-	-	TRBJ2-7	14	CASSYPPGVYEQYF	TGTGCCAGCAGTTACCCTCCGGGGGTGTACGAGCAGTACTTC
TRBV18	many	TRBD2	TRBJ2-3	18	CASSLLPTSGETTDTQYF	TGTGCCAGCTCACTTTTGCCGACTAGCGGGGAAACCACAGATACGCAGTATTTT
TRBV4-2	-	TRBD2	TRBJ2-7	16	CASSQVGGASSYEQYF	TGTGCCAGCAGCCAAGTCGGGGGGGCCTCCTCCTACGAGCAGTACTTC
TRBV5-1	many	-	TRBJ2-5	14	CASSPGTGDETQYF	TGCGCCAGCAGCCCTGGGACTGGAGACGAGACCCAGTACTTC
TRBV5-1	few	-	TRBJ2-1	15	CASSLGSGGQDEQFF	TGCGCCAGCAGCTTGGGGTCTGGGGGCCAGGATGAGCAGTTCTTC
TRBV4-1	-	-	TRBJ2-7	15	CASSQLPGETDEQYF	TGCGCCAGCAGCCAACTCCCCGGGGAGACTGACGAGCAGTACTTC
TRBV24-1	many	-	TRBJ2-1	16	CATSDQTGRPYNEQFF	TGTGCCACCAGTGATCAAACAGGGAGGCCCTACAATGAGCAGTTCTTC
TRBV29-1	-	TRBD1	TRBJ2-7	13	CSVVDRVGREQYF	TGCAGCGTTGTTGACAGGGTAGGGCGGGAGCAGTACTTC
TRBV18	few	-	TRBJ2-7	14	CASSPPQPTGEQYF	TGTGCCAGCTCACCACCGCAACCGACAGGCGAGCAGTACTTC
TRBV6-2/TRBV6-3	-	TRBD1	TRBJ1-1	14	CASSYSTGGSEAFF	TGTGCCAGCAGTTACTCGACAGGGGGAAGTGAAGCTTTCTTT
TRBV12-3/TRBV12-4	few	-	TRBJ2-3	16	CASSLAGQQVLDTQYF	TGTGCCAGCAGTTTAGCGGGCCAGCAGGTCCTCGATACGCAGTATTTT
TRBV6-1	few	-	TRBJ2-4	13	CASSRGSGNIQYF	TGTGCCAGCAGTAGGGGGAGTGGAAACATTCAGTACTTC
TRBV5-6	few	TRBD2	TRBJ2-5	14	CASSRGLGEETQYF	TGTGCCAGCAGCCGGGGACTAGGTGAAGAGACCCAGTACTTC
TRBV11-3	-	TRBD2	TRBJ2-5	17	CASSLVTTSGKRETQYF	TGTGCCAGCAGCTTAGTGACTACTAGCGGGAAGCGAGAGACCCAGTACTTC
TRBV27	-	-	TRBJ2-1	13	CASSLKGPYEQFF	TGTGCCAGCAGTTTAAAGGGGCCCTATGAGCAGTTCTTC
TRBV6-5	many	-	TRBJ1-5	15	CASSPLHYSNQPQHF	TGTGCCAGCAGCCCCCTTCATTATAGCAATCAGCCCCAGCATTTT
TRBV6-2/TRBV6-3	-	-	TRBJ2-7	12	CASSYSPVEQYF	TGTGCCAGCAGTTATTCCCCGGTGGAGCAGTACTTC
TRBV9	-	TRBD2	TRBJ2-1	15	CASSAGLALHNEQFF	TGTGCCAGCAGCGCAGGACTAGCGCTCCACAATGAGCAGTTCTTC
TRBV7-9	-	TRBD1	TRBJ2-5	15	CASSPTGTGGETQYF	TGTGCCAGCAGCCCCACCGGGACAGGGGGGGAGACCCAGTACTTC
TRBV6-6	few	TRBD1	TRBJ2-2	17	CASSPLGRTGAIGELFF	TGTGCCAGCAGTCCCCTAGGCCGGACAGGGGCGATCGGGGAGCTGTTTTTT
TRBV4-1	few	TRBD2	TRBJ2-4	14	CASSPPAGANIQYF	TGCGCCAGCAGCCCCCCAGCGGGGGCGAACATTCAGTACTTC
TRBV15	few	TRBD2	TRBJ2-1	17	CATGRSSGRVWDNEQFF	TGTGCCACCGGGCGGAGTAGCGGGAGGGTTTGGGACAATGAGCAGTTCTTC